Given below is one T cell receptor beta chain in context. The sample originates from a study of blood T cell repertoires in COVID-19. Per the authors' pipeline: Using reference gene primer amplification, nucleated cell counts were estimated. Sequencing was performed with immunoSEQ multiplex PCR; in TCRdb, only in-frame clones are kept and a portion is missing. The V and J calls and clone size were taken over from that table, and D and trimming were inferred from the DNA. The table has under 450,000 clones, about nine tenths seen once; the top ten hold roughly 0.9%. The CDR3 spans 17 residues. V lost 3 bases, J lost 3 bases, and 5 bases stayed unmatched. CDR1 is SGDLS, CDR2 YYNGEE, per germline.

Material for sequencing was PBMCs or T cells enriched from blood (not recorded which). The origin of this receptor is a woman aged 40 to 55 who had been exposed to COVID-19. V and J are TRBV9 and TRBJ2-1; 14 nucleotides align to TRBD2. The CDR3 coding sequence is TGTGCCAGCAGCGAAACCGGGACTAGCGGGGGCTACAATGAGCAGTTCTTC. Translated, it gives CASSETGTSGGYNEQFF.